This paragraph covers one TCR beta chain sequence. This sample was included in a study of blood T cell repertoires in COVID-19. At the level of the study: In each case, the material was cDNA or gDNA derived from T cells, B-cell-depleted T cells, or PBMCs.

Only in-frame clones appear in the TCRdb table, and some are missing; sequencing was by immunoSEQ multiplex PCR. The table includes 70,000 to 95,000 clones, nearly 95% detected once. V was pared by 3 bases and J by 3 bases, with 7 bases between. In germline, CDR1 is SGDLS, CDR2 YYNGEE. The CDR3 has 13 amino acids. Sequenced material: peripheral blood. This receptor was taken from a human donor with active COVID-19. The donor label of this sample is uncertain. The chain combines TRBV9 with TRBJ1-5; D is ambiguous. The CDR3 reads CASSGGINQPQHF. The CDR3 DNA follows: TGTGCCAGCAGCGGCGGCATCAATCAGCCCCAGCATTTT.